The following is a T cell receptor beta chain sequence with its context. This clone was found once. No antigen is known for it. No much larger clonotype is one base removed from it; base qualities were not supplied. For sequencing of the TCRbeta CDR3 region, genomic DNA was extracted from the sorted cells. The immunoSEQ Assay was used to sequence the TCRbeta CDR3 regions. Held by TCRdb, this immuneACCESS table contains in-frame sequences only and omits some clones. Under half of the omission traces to an unresolved V gene where checked; the cause of the rest is unknown. This sample has tens of thousands of clones in its table, and 90% of those were observed once. In total, the top ten clones hold 0.4% to 0.65% of the sample. The entry originates in a study of OX40 agonist ivuxolimab in advanced cancers. Background on the whole study: Ivuxolimab, which targeted the costimulatory receptor OX40 (CD134), was an agonistic, fully human IgG2 monoclonal antibody. Among the 50 to 55 dose-escalation patients, roughly 20 had hepatocellular carcinoma, 15 melanoma, 9 renal cell carcinoma and 9 head and neck cancer. Peripheral TCRbeta sequencing aimed to test whether ivuxolimab altered TCR sequence diversity and caused clonal T-cell expansion. The paper describes the monotherapy dose-escalation part (N of about 57 patients) of the phase I trial of ivuxolimab. Intravenous ivuxolimab was administered to patients every 2 weeks at six dose levels: 0.01, 0.1, 0.3, 1.5, 3 and 10 mg/kg. Three dose-escalation patients achieved partial responses, one with hepatocellular carcinoma and two with cutaneous melanoma. Prior anti-PD-1, anti-PD-L1 or anti-CTLA-4 therapy was permitted, and roughly two fifths of dose-escalation patients had received checkpoint inhibitors. In the dose-escalation cohort, over 65% of patients were male, and the mean age was approximately 60 years, with a range of roughly 20 to 79. The investigation overall reported the following: In partial responders in the 0.1-3.0 mg/kg groups, normalized peripheral clonal expansion was found to be among the lowest, especially among CD8+ T cells. Low levels of normalized T-cell clonal expansion were also seen in some patients who did not respond. At doses from 0.1 to 3.0 mg/kg, clonal expansion was seen in both CD4+ and CD8+ blood T cells between baseline and week 6. After ivuxolimab, expanded clones were on average more numerous among CD8+ T cells than among CD4+ T cells. Which antigens the clonally expanded peripheral T cells were specific for was not determined.

Patients with a history of autoimmune disease or receiving systemic immunosuppression were excluded from the trial. In every dose cohort, peripheral blood was drawn for TCR sequencing at baseline, cycle 4 day 1, and cycle 7 day 1. Samples came from an open-label, multicenter, first-in-human phase I dose-escalation trial of ivuxolimab. Adults with locally advanced or metastatic head and neck squamous cell, hepatocellular, melanoma or renal cell carcinoma were enrolled in the trial. Before TCR sequencing, CD4+ T cells and CD8+ T cells were sorted from peripheral blood as separate populations. The CDR3 holds 13 amino acids from the cysteine to the phenylalanine. Only the CDR3 DNA stays, 39 bases, in frame from base 1. For this chain, trimming is 8 bases at the V end and 0 bases at the J end, and the number of junction bases without a gene match is 7. The germline V gene (reference sequence) gives CDR1 as GTSNPN and CDR2 as SVGIG.

The chain employs TRBV30 and TRBJ2-7; 7 of the junction bases match TRBD1. The starting material was CD4+ or CD8+ T cells sorted from blood, obtained in a trial of the OX40 agonist ivuxolimab. The clonotype comes from an adult with an advanced solid tumor such as melanoma, head and neck, liver or kidney cancer. The CDR3 protein is CAGVRDSSYEQYF. The nucleotides are TGTGCCGGGGTTAGGGACAGCTCCTACGAGCAGTACTTC.